This T cell receptor (beta chain) came from a study of T cells in Graves' hyperthyroidism and ophthalmopathy. Study-wide results and limits: Among thyroid clonotypes expanded above 0.001, most also appeared in blood.

V was pared by 0 bases and J by 0 bases, with 4 bases of the junction left unmatched. This CDR3 is 18 amino acids long. The germline V gene has CDR1 SGDLS and CDR2 YYNGEE. TCR beta CDR3 region amplification was performed from RNA transcripts. The primer set for the first-round RT-PCR of the TCR CDR3 was HTBI. TCRdb fed the multiplex PCR reads into MiXCR, producing one record per CDR3 protein. In the table there are some 530,000 distinct CDR3 sequences, 22% of which are singletons. On this clonotype itself: As yet, its antigen is unknown.

The diagnostic basis comprised clinical symptoms, serum thyroxine and TRAb, thyroid ultrasound and orbital computed tomography. The chain employs TRBV9 and TRBJ2-1, with TRBD2 matching 12 bases. Sequencing was performed on blood. The origin of this receptor is a woman aged 70 to 79 with Graves' ophthalmopathy. CDR3 loop: CASSVASGRGFSYNEQFF. The CDR3 bases are TGTGCCAGCAGCGTAGCTAGCGGGAGGGGATTCTCCTACAATGAGCAGTTCTTC.